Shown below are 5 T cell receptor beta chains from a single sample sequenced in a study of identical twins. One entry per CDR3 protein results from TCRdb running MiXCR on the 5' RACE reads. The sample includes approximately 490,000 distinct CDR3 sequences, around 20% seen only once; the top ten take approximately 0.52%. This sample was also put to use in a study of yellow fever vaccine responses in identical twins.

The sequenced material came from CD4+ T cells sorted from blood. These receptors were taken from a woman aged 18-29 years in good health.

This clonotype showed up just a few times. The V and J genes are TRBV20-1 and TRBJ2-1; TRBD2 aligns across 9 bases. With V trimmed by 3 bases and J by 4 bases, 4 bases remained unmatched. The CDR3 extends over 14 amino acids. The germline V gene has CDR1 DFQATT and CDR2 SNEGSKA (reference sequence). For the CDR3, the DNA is TGCAGTGCTAGTAGCCTAGCGGGATACAATGAGCAGTTCTTC. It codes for CSASSLAGYNEQFF.

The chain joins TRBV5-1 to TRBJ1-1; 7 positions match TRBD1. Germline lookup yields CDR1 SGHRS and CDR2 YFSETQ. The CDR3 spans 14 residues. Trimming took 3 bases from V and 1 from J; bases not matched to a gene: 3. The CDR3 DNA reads TGCGCCAGCAGCTGGACAGGAGAGAACACTGAAGCTTTCTTT. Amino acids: CASSWTGENTEAFF.

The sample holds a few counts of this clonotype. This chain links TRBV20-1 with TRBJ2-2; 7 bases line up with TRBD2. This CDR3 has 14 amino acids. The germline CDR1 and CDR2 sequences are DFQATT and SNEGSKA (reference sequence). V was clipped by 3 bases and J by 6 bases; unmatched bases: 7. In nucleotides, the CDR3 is TGCAGTGCTAGGGGGGGGGTCTCCTCCGGGGAGCTGTTTTTT. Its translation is CSARGGVSSGELFF.

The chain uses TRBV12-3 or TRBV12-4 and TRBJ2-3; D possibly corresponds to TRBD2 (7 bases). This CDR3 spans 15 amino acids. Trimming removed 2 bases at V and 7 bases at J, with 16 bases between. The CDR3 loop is CASSLSAGAGNTQYF. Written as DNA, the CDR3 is TGTGCCAGCAGTTTATCCGCGGGGGCAGGGAATACGCAGTATTTT.

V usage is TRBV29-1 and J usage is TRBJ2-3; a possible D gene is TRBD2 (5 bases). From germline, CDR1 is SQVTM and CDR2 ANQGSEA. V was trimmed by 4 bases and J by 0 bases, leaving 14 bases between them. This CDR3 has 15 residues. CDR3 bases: TGCAGCGTTGCCCGGACTGTATCTAGCACAGATACGCAGTATTTT. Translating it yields CSVARTVSSTDTQYF.